This T cell receptor (beta chain) was documented in a study of vaccination and CD4 T cells after COVID-19. Study at large: Six males and four females constituted the convalescent cohort, two of whom were Hispanic. Cultures designated as controls were supplied with a CEFX pool, an HIV-1 Nef pool, or no peptide.

Treatment specified: approximately nine-day PBMC culture with coronavirus spike peptide pools or control peptides (ViraFEST assay). CD4+ T-cell collection from the unexposed donor predated the COVID-19 pandemic (2011-2018). The authors cultured two million PBMCs per well with 10 IU/ml IL-2 and approximately 10 ug/ml peptide pools. At the Johns Hopkins FTIC core, DNA taken from cultured CD4+ T cells was sequenced by way of the Oncomine TCR Beta short-read assay. TCRdb passed the PCR reads through MiXCR, listing each CDR3 protein once. Of under 1,500 distinct CDR3 sequences listed, around half were seen once; the top ten hold roughly 82%. The germline V gene has CDR1 MNHNS and CDR2 SASEGT. Trimming stripped 8 bases from V and 2 bases from J, with 11 bases between. The CDR3 has 13 residues. Worth noting for this clonotype: The antigen is undetermined.

The sequencing input was CD4+ T cells from blood, cultured in vitro. The TCR sequence derives from a human donor in good health. V usage is TRBV6-1 and J usage is TRBJ2-3; no clear D. CDR3 amino acids: CASAVRSTDTQYF. CDR3 coding DNA: TGTGCCAGCGCTGTACGTTCCACAGATACGCAGTATTTT.